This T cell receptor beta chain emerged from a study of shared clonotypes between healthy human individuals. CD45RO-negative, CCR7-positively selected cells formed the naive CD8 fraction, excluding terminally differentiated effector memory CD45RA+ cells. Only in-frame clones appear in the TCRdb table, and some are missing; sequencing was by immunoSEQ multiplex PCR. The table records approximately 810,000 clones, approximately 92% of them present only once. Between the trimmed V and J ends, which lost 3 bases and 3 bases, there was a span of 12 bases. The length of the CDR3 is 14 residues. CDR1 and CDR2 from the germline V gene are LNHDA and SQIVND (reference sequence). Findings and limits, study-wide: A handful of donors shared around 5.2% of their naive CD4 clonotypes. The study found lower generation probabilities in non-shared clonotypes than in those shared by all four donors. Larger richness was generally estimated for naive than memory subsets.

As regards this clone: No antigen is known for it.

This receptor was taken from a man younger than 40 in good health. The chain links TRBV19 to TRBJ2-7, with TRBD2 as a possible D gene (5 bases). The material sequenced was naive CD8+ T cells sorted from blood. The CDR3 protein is CASSILPGSYEQYF. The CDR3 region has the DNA TGTGCCAGTAGTATTTTGCCGGGAAGCTACGAGCAGTACTTC.